The source of this T cell receptor beta chain is a study of cytomegalovirus exposure and HLA in healthy donors (dated by TCRdb to about 2017). For the study in its entirety: According to an earlier analysis of 587 of the donors, about 180 million T cells yielded 120 million or so unique TCR beta sequences and 276 Gb of sequence data. Around 300 gigabases of sequencing data and tens of millions of unique TCR sequences were included in an early release covering roughly 600 HLA-typed donors. The genetic ancestry cluster associated with self-reported Caucasian donors included 65% to 90% of the 300 to 400 genotyped donors. The aim of the study was to test whether cataloging public T cell receptors could identify signatures of past pathogen exposure. The study used immunosequencing to profile the T cell repertoires of approximately 640 subjects and linked those repertoires to cytomegalovirus serostatus. Along with the approximately 650-subject first cohort, a separate validation cohort of approximately 110 different subjects was used. To predict cytomegalovirus infection status, the study brought together high-throughput TCR immunosequencing, statistical association of individual TCRs with disease status, and machine learning. A later analysis re-analyzed previously published TCR beta repertoires from about 600 donors and added high-resolution HLA genotyping to study TCR occurrence patterns. The later analysis used no new phenotypic data to find candidate immune exposures, relying instead on TCR beta sequences and their occurrence across donors. An earlier analysis of around 540 of the donors applied high-throughput TCR beta sequencing to assess whether each TCR beta V gene segment acted as functional or pseudogenic. Alongside the repertoire data, information on donor age, sex, ethnicity and CMV serostatus was compiled. In a later genetic analysis, genome-wide SNP genotypes for 398 of the 666 donors were used, and that subset was treated as a discovery cohort. All discovery cohort repertoires had been generated using a single sequencing platform. Both class I and class II loci were covered by HLA typing, at four-digit resolution. The number of typed donors differed by locus: 629-630 for A, B, C, DRB1 and DQB1; 500 to 550 for DQA1; roughly 600 for DPA1; and around 490 for DPB1. Four or five DR-DQ haplotypes were handled as single units for association and clustering because linkage in the cohort was strong. Among 300 to 450 genotyped donors of the cohort, an average of around 240,000 unique TCR beta nucleotide sequences were sequenced per donor, roughly 20% of them non-productive. Results the study describes overall, beyond this receptor: Because some donors lacked HLA typing at each locus, the association tests relied only on the typed subset. The earlier analysis of nearly 600 of the donors excluded around 17 rarely observed V segments, including chromosome 9 orphons, because counts were too low. In a later analysis, several top co-occurrence clusters were reported to appear linked to parvovirus B19, influenza, CMV and Epstein-Barr virus. The classifier was reported to diagnose cytomegalovirus status with high specificity and sensitivity in both the original cohort and the validation cohort. A further reported finding was that TCR beta sequences accurately predicted the HLA-A and HLA-B alleles for most subjects in the first cohort. In a later analysis, 16,951 TCR beta sequences were associated with specific HLA alleles at a false discovery rate of 0.05. Assigning TCR associations to individual alleles was difficult when HLA alleles, especially DR and DQ, strongly co-occurred. In a later analysis, TCR association rates were found to vary across HLA loci, with the most associated TCRs seen for DRB1 alleles and the fewest for HLA-C alleles. A group of highly shared sequence variants was considered likely to be a technical artifact of the sequencing pipeline. In an earlier analysis of several hundred of the donors, most TCR beta V segments were observed in productive rearrangements about 90% or about 30% of the time, broadly matching IMGT annotations. Roughly uniform sequencing depth across donors was assumed in presence/absence analyses, although this assumption may not hold. The authors suggested that the approach could potentially be generalized to other disease states and immunological phenotypes. In vitro tests confirmed that a few of the cytomegalovirus-associated TCR beta chains recognize cytomegalovirus antigens. Across donors, most TCR sequences were observed very rarely, whereas some public TCRs were present in many individuals. Immune exposure information for the cohort was limited to CMV serostatus. A later genetic analysis associated a missense DCLRE1C variant with V-gene and J-gene trimming of TCR beta chains, and an independent cohort replicated the association. This cohort had only TCR beta chains sequenced, and the lack of alpha or paired-chain data limited which features could be detected. The study gave a list of 150 to 200 TCR beta chains associated with cytomegalovirus. According to a later genetic analysis, donors in an Asian-associated ancestry cluster had fewer N-insertions in productive TCRs than the approximately 670-donor mean. In a later analysis, HLA-associated TCR beta chains showed more clonal expansion and lower generation probabilities than non-associated chains that were equally common. Some IMGT-functional V segments, including TRBV6-2 and TRBV6-3, could not be distinguished by the 87-base-pair reads and were therefore excluded. Linkage disequilibrium might explain the correlated functional status among segregating V segments, but an unknown experimental factor could not be ruled out. Most CMV-associated TCR beta chains appeared to be HLA-restricted in a later analysis, and the HLA associations seemed to be driven largely by CMV exposure.

Of note for this clone: Its antigen is unknown. No base quality information exists; no much larger clone differs at one position.

V ends up 7 bases short and J 2 bases short, with an unmatched junction base count of 5. Its CDR3 holds 13 amino acids, cysteine through phenylalanine. The only DNA kept is the CDR3, 39 bases in frame from the first base. CDR1 and CDR2, looked up from the germline V gene (reference sequence), are LNHDA and SQIVND. To prepare the library, the immunoSEQ multiplex PCR assay was applied. The multiplex PCR relied on a mix of 60 forward primers for TCR Vbeta segments and 13 reverse primers for TCR Jbeta segments. The CDR3 region of rearranged TCR beta genes was amplified from genomic DNA with a multiplex PCR assay. The Illumina HiSeq System was used to sequence the amplified TCR beta libraries as 87-base-pair reads. On the study's bioinformatics: A later analysis counted about 82 million unique TCR beta chains across the approximately 700 repertoires, and 10 million to 12 million of these chains were shared by at least two donors. Raw reads were error-corrected and collapsed into unique sequences by a nearest-neighbor algorithm in which closely related sequences were merged to remove PCR and sequencing errors. To assign V, D and J gene segments, CDR3 sequences were aligned to IMGT reference sequences. For a sequence to be retained, a match of at least six nucleotides to both a V gene segment and a J gene segment was required. Rearrangements were called productive when the CDR3 lacked stop codons and stayed in frame with V and J; all others were non-productive. Following IMGT convention, CDR3 was defined as the stretch from the second conserved V-encoded cysteine up to the conserved J-encoded phenylalanine. The earlier analysis of about 610 of the donors excluded any sequence lacking an unambiguous match to a single V gene segment. An earlier analysis of roughly 590 of the donors called V segments functional above 56.7% productive rearrangements and segregating when the between-donor standard deviation exceeded 5%. A statistical classification framework was built for diagnosing cytomegalovirus status from the catalog of TCR beta chain sequences. A later analysis assigned V and J genes by comparing TCR nucleotide sequences with IMGT/GENE-DB human TR gene sequences. Using the TCRdist pipeline, a later analysis assigned CDR3 sequences along with most-parsimonious VDJ recombination scenarios. In a later analysis, each TCR beta chain was defined by its CDR3 amino acid sequence together with its V-gene family, and reads lacking a unique V-gene family were excluded. As a way to deal with suspected cross-contamination and a sequencing artifact, a later analysis dropped 450 to 700 nucleotide sequences that were highly shared and had low generation probability. In a later analysis, a clonal expansion index was calculated for each public chain from normalized within-repertoire ranks of inferred template counts. In a later analysis, generation probabilities were computed using a VDJ recombination model fitted to out-of-frame rearrangements, and the results were checked against IGoR. In a later analysis, hypergeometric tests were used to score TCR-TCR, TCR-HLA and TCR-CMV co-occurrence, with a repertoire-size bias correction applied to TCR pairs. To estimate false discovery rates, a later analysis permuted the HLA or CMV assignments 20 times. In a later analysis, co-occurring TCRs were grouped using DBSCAN, and TCRdist sequence similarity was added for clustering within HLA-allele-positive subsets. Co-occurrence clustering excluded repertoires with fewer than 30,000 or more than 120,000 public chains, plus five with anomalous nucleotide sharing. TCRdb's version of the immuneACCESS table is confined to in-frame rearrangements and falls short of the full clone set. An unresolved V gene accounts for under half of the shortfall where checked; the remainder is of unknown origin. That table gives V, J and clone size, and the DNA gave D and trimming. In all, the sample holds 280,000 or so clones, and about 90% of those were seen once. The ten top clones hold approximately 2% of the sample.

In total, 630 or so healthy bone marrow donors made up the cohort. At the time of sampling, every cohort member was nominally healthy, though immune exposures that went unrecorded were likely present. The donor tested CMV seronegative and was one of the 352 seronegative cohort members. Each donor provided a peripheral blood sample, and peripheral blood mononuclear cells were used for TCR beta sequencing. Genomic DNA was extracted from the blood cell samples with the Qiagen DNeasy Blood Extraction Kit. The V gene is TRBV19 and the J gene is TRBJ2-7; 7 bases in the middle match TRBD1. This sequence originates from a woman aged 18-29 years in good health and CMV-seronegative. The source material was PBMCs. The CDR3 protein: CASTMTGTYEQYF. The DNA sequence follows: TGTGCCAGTACTATGACAGGGACCTACGAGCAGTACTTC.